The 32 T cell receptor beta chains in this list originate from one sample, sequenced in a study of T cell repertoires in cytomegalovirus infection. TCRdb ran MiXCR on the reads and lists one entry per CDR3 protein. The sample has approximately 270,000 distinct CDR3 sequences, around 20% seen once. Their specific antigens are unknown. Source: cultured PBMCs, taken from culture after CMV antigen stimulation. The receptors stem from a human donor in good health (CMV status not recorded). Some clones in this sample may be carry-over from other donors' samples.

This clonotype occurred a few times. CDR3 bases: TGTGCCATCAGTGGCCTCGGGGGACAGGGGGCCGGTGAGCAGTTCTTC. Encoded protein: CAISGLGGQGAGEQFF. The V and J genes are TRBV10-3 and TRBJ2-1; 12 bases fit TRBD1. J was trimmed by 9 bases and V by 4 bases; bases with no gene match: 10. Germline CDR1 reads ENHRY; CDR2 reads SYGVKD. This CDR3 comprises 16 residues.

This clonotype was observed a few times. CDR3 in DNA: TGTGCCAGCAGCTTACTAGCGGTAGATACGCAGTATTTT. This sequence encodes CASSLLAVDTQYF. The J gene is TRBJ2-3, the V gene TRBV7-2, with 7 bases matching TRBD2. The CDR3 has 13 residues. In germline, CDR1 is SGHTA, CDR2 FQGNSA. Trimming took 2 bases from V and 5 from J; bases not matched to a gene: 1.

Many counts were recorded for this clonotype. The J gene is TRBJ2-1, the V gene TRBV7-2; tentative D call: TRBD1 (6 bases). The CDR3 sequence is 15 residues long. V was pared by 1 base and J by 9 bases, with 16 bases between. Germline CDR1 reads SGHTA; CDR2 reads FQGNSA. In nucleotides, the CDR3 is TGTGCCAGCAGCTTAGGGGGGCTAGTATCGGGTGAGCAGTTCTTC. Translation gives CASSLGGLVSGEQFF. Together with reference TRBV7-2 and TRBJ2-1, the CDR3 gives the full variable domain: GAGVSQSPSNKVTEKGKDVELRCDPISGHTALYWYRQSLGQGLEFLIYFQGNSAPDKSGLPSDRFSAERTGGSVSTLTIQRTQQEDSAVYLCASSLGGLVSGEQFFGPGTRLTVL.

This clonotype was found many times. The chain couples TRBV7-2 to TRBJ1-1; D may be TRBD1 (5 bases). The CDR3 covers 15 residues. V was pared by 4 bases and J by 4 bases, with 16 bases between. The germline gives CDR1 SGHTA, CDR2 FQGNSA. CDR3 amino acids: CASSSVGVVGTEAFF. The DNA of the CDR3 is TGTGCCAGCAGCTCCGTAGGGGTGGTCGGCACTGAAGCTTTCTTT.

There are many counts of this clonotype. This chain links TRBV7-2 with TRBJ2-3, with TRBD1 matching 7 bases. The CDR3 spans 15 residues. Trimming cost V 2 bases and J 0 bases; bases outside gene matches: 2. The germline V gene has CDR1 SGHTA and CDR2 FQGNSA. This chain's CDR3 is CASSLQTGSTDTQYF. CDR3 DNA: TGTGCCAGCAGCTTACAGACAGGGAGCACAGATACGCAGTATTTT.

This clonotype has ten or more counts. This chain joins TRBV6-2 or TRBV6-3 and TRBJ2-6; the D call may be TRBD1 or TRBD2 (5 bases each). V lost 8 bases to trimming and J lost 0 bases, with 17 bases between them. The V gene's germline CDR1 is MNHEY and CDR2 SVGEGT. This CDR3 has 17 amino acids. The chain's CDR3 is CASRRGRQSSGANVLTF. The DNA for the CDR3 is TGTGCCAGCCGTCGGGGCAGACAGAGCTCTGGGGCCAACGTCCTGACTTTC.

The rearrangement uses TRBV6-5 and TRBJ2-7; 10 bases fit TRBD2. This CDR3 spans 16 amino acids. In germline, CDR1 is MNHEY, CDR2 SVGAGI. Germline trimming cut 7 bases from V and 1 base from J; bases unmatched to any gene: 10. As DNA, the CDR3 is TGTGCCAGCATCAGGACTAGCGGATGGGGATCCTACGAGCAGTACGTC. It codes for CASIRTSGWGSYEQYV.

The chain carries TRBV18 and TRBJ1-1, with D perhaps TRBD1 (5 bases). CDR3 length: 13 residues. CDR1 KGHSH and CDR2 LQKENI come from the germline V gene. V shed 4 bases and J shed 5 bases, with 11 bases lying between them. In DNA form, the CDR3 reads TGTGCCAGCTCACAGGGGTCAGAGACTGAAGCTTTCTTT. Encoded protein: CASSQGSETEAFF.

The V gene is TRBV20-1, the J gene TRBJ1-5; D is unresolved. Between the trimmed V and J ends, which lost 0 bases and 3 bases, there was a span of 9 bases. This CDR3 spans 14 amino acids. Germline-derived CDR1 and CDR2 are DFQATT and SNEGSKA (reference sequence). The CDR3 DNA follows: TGCAGTGCTAGAGACGGGCAGAACAATCAGCCCCAGCATTTT. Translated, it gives CSARDGQNNQPQHF.

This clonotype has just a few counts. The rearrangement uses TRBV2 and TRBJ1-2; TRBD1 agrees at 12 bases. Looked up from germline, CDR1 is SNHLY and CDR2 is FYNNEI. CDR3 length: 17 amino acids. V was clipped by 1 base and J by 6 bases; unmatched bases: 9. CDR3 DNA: TGTGCCAGCAGTGAAGTAGAGACGGGACAGGGGGCACATGGCTACACCTTC. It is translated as CASSEVETGQGAHGYTF.

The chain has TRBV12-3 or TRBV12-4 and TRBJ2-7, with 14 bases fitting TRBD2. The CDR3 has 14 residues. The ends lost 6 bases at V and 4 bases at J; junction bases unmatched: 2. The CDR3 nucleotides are TGTGCCAGCAGCCGGACTAGCGGGGGGTACGAGCAGTACTTC. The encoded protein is CASSRTSGGYEQYF.

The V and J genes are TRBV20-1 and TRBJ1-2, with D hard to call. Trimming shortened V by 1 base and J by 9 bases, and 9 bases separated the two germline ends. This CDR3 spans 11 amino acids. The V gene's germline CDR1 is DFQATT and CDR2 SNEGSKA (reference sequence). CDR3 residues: CSARASGSYTF. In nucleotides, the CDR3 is TGCAGTGCTAGAGCATCAGGCAGCTACACCTTC.

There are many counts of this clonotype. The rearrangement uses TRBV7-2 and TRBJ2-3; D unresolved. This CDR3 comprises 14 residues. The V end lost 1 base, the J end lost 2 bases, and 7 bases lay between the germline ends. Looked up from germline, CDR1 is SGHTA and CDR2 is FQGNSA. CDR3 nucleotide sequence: TGTGCCAGCAGCTTAGAGTTGATCACAGATACGCAGTATTTT. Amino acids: CASSLELITDTQYF.

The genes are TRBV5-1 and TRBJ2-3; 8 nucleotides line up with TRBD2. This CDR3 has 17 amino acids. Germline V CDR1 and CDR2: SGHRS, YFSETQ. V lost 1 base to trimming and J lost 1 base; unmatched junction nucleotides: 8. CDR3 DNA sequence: TGCGCCAGCAGCTTGACCGGGGGGGGCCTGGGCACAGATACGCAGTATTTT. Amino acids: CASSLTGGGLGTDTQYF.

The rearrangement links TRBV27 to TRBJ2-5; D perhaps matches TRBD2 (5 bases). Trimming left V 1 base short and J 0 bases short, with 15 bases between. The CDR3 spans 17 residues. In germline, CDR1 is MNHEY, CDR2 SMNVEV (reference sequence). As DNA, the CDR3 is TGTGCCAGCAGTTTATTGGACCCTAGGGAGTACCAAGAGACCCAGTACTTC. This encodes CASSLLDPREYQETQYF.

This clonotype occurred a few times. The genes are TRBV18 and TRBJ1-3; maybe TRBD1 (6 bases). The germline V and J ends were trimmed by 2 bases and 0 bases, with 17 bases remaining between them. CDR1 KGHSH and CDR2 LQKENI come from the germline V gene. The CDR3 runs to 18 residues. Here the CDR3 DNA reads TGTGCCAGCTCACCATGGACGGGGGACAACATCTCTGGAAACACCATATATTTT. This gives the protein CASSPWTGDNISGNTIYF.

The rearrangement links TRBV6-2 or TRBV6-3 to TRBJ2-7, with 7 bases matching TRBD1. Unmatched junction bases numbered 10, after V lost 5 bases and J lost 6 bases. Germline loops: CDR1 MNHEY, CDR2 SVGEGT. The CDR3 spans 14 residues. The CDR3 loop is CASSINRGNVEQYF. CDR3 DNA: TGTGCCAGCAGTATTAACAGGGGTAACGTCGAGCAGTACTTC.

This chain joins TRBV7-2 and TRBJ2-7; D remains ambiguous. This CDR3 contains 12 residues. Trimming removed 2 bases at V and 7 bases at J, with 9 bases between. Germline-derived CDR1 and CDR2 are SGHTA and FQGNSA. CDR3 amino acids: CASSLNFQEQYF. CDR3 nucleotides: TGTGCCAGCAGCTTAAATTTCCAGGAGCAGTACTTC. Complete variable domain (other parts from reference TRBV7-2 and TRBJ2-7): GAGVSQSPSNKVTEKGKDVELRCDPISGHTALYWYRQSLGQGLEFLIYFQGNSAPDKSGLPSDRFSAERTGGSVSTLTIQRTQQEDSAVYLCASSLNFQEQYFGPGTRLTVT.

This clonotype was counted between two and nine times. CDR3 in amino acids: CASSQGRGNPPVDEQFF. CDR3 DNA: TGCGCCAGCAGCCAAGGGCGGGGGAACCCACCTGTGGATGAGCAGTTCTTC. The V call is TRBV4-3, the J call TRBJ2-1; TRBD2 aligns across 7 bases. The germline V gene has CDR1 LGHNA and CDR2 YSLEER. The CDR3 contains 17 residues. Trimming cost V 1 base and J 8 bases; bases outside gene matches: 14.

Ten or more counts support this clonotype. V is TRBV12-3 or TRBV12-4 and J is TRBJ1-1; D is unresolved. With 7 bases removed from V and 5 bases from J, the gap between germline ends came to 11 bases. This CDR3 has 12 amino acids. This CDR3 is CASMVVGTEAFF. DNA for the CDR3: TGTGCCAGCATGGTGGTTGGGACTGAAGCTTTCTTT.

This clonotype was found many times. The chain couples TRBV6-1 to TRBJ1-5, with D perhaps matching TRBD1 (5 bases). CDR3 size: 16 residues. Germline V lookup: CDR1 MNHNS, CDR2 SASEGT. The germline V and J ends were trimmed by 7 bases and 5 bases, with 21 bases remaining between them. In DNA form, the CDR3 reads TGTGCCAGCAACGGACGGGACCGGAGGCCCGATCAGCCCCAGCATTTT. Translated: CASNGRDRRPDQPQHF.

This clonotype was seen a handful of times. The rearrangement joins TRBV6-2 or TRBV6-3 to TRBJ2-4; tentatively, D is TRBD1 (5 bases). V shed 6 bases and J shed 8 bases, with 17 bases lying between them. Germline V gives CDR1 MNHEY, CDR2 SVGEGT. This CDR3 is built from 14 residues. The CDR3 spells CASSQGRSVDIQYF. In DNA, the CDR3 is TGTGCCAGCAGCCAGGGCAGGTCCGTGGACATTCAGTACTTC.

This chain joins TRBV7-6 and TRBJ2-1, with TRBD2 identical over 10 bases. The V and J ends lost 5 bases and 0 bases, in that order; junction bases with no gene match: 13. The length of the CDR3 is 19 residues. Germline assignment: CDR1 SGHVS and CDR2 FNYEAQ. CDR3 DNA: TGTGCCAGCAGCCCTGGGGGTGAACTAGCGGGAAACTCCTACAATGAGCAGTTCTTC. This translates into CASSPGGELAGNSYNEQFF.

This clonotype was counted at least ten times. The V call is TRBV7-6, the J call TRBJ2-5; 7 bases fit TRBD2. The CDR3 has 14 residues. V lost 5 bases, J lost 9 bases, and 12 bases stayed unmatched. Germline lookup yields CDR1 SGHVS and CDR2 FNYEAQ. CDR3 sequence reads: CASSNIAGREAQYF. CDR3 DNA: TGTGCCAGCAGCAATATAGCGGGTCGTGAAGCCCAGTACTTC.

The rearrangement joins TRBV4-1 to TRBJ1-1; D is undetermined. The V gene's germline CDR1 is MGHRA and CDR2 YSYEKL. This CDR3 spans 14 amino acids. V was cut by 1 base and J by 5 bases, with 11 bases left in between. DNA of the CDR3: TGCGCCAGCAGCCAAGTTGGTCGGAAGACTGAAGCTTTCTTT. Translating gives CASSQVGRKTEAFF.

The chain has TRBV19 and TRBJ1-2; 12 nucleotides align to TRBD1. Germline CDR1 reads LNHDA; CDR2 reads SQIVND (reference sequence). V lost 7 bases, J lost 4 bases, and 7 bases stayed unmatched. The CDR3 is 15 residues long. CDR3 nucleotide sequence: TGTGCCAGTAACCCGGGACAGGGGGCACCCTATGGCTACACCTTC. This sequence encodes CASNPGQGAPYGYTF.

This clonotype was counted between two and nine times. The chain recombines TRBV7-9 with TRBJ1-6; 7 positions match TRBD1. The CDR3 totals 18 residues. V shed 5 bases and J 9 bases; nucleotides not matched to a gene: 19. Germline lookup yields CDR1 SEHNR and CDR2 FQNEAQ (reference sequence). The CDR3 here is CASSPRGALHIPISPLHF. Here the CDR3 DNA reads TGTGCCAGCAGCCCCAGGGGGGCATTGCATATTCCCATTTCACCCCTCCACTTT.

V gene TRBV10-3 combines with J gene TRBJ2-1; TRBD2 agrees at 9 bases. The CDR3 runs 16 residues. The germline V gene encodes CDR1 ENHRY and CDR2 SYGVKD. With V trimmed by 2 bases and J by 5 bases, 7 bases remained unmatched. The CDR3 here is CAISETGTSRDNEQFF. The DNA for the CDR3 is TGTGCCATCAGTGAGACCGGGACTAGCCGAGACAATGAGCAGTTCTTC.

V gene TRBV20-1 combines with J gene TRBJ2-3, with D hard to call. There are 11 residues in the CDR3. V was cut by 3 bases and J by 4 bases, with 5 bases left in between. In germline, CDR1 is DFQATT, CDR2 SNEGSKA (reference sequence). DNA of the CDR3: TGCAGTGCTAGGAAGGCAGATACGCAGTATTTT. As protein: CSARKADTQYF.

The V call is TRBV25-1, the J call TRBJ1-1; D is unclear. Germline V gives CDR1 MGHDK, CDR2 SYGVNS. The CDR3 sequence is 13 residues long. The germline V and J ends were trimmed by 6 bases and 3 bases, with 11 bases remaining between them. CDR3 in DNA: TGTGCCAGCAGCTACCTGCCGTACACTGAAGCTTTCTTT. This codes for CASSYLPYTEAFF.

CDR3 amino acids: CASSQLAGTIYNEQFF. For the CDR3, the DNA is TGTGCCAGCAGTCAGCTAGCGGGGACCATCTATAATGAGCAGTTCTTC. The rearrangement joins TRBV6-6 to TRBJ2-1; 9 nucleotides line up with TRBD2. The germline gives CDR1 MNHNY, CDR2 SVGAGI (reference sequence). V gave up 5 bases and J gave up 7 bases; unmatched junction bases: 12. This CDR3 spans 16 amino acids.

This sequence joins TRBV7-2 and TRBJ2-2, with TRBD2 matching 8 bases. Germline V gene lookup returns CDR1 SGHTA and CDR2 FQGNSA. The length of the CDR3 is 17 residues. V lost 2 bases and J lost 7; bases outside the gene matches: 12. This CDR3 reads CASSLSVSGRGHGELFF. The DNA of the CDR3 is TGTGCCAGCAGCTTATCTGTCAGCGGGAGAGGGCACGGGGAGCTGTTTTTT.